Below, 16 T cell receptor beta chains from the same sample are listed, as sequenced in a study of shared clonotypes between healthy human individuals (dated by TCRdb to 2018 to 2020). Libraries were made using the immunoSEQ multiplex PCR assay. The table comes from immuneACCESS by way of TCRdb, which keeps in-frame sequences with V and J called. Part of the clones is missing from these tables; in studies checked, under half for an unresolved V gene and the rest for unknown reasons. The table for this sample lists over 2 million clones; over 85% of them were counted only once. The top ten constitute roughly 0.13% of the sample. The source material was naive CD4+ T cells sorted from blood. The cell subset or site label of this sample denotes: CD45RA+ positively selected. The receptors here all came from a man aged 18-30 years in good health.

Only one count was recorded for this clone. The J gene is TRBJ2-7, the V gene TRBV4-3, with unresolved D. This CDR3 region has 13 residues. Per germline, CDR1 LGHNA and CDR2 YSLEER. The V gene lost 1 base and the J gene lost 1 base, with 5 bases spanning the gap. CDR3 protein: CASSQVVSYEQYF. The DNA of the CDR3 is TGCGCCAGCAGCCAAGTTGTTTCCTACGAGCAGTACTTC.

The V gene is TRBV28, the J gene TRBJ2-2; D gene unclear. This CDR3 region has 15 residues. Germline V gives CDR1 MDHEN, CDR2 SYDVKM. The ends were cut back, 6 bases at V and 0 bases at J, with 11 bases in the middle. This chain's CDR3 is CASRLASANTGELFF. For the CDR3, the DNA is TGTGCCAGCAGACTCGCGTCAGCGAACACCGGGGAGCTGTTTTTT.

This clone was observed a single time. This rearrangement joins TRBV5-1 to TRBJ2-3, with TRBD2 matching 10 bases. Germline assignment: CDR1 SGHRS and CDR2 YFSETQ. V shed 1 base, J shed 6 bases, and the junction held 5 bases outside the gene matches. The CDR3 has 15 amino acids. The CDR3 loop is CASSLSLAGDDTQYF. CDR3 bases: TGCGCCAGCAGCTTGTCGCTAGCGGGGGACGATACGCAGTATTTT.

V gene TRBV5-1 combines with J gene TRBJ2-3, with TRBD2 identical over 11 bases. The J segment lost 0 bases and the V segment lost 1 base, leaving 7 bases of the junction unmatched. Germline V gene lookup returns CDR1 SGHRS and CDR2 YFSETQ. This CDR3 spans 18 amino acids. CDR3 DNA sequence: TGCGCCAGCAGCTTGTTGGGACTAGCGGCGACTAGCACAGATACGCAGTATTTT. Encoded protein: CASSLLGLAATSTDTQYF.

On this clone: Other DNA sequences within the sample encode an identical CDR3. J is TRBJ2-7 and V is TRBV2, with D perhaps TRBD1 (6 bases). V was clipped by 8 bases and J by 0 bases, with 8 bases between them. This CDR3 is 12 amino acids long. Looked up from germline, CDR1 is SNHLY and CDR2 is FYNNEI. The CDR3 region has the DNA TGTGCCAGCCGGGACAACTCCTACGAGCAGTACTTC. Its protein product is CASRDNSYEQYF.

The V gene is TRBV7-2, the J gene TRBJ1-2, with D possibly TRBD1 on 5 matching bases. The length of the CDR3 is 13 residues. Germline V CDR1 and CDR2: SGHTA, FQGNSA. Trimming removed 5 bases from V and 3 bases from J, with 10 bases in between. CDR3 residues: CASSRQLDYGYTF. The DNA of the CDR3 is TGTGCCAGCAGCCGACAGTTAGACTATGGCTACACCTTC.

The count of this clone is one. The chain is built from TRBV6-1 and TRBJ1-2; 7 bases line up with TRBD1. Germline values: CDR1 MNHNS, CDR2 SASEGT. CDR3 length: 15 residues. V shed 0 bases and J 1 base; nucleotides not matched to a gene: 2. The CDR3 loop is CASSEAGGLNYGYTF. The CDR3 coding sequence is TGTGCCAGCAGTGAAGCAGGGGGCCTTAACTATGGCTACACCTTC.

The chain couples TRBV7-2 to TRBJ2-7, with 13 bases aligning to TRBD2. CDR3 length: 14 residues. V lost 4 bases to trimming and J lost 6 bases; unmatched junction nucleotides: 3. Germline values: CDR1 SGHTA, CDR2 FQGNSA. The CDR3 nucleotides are TGTGCCAGCAGCTCGGGACTAGCGGGGAGCGAGCAGTACTTC. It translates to CASSSGLAGSEQYF.

CDR3 protein: CASSRGSSGDGYTF. CDR3 nucleotides: TGTGCCAGCAGCAGGGGTTCATCCGGCGATGGCTACACCTTC. The chain has TRBV2 and TRBJ1-2; weak D call: TRBD1 (6 bases). Germline V gene data show CDR1 as SNHLY and CDR2 as FYNNEI. CDR3 length: 14 residues. V lost 6 bases and J lost 6, with 17 bases in between.

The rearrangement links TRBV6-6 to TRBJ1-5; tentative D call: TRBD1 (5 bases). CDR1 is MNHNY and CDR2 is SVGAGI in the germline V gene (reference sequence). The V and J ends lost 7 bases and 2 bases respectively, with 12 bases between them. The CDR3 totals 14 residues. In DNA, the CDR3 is TGTGCCAGCAACACATTGACAGGCAATCAGCCCCAGCATTTT. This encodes CASNTLTGNQPQHF.

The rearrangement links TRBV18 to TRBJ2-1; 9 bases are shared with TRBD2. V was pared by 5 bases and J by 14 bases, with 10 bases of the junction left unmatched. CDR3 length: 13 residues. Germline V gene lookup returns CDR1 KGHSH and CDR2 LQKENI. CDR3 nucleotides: TGTGCCAGCTCAGAGACAGAGCGGGGGGTGGAGTTCTTC. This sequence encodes CASSETERGVEFF.

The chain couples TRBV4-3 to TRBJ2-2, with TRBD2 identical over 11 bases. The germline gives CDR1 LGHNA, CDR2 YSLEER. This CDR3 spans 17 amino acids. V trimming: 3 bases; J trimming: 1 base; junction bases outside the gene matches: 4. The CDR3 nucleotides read TGCGCCAGCAGCCAGGCGGGACTAGCGGAGAACACCGGGGAGCTGTTTTTT. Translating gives CASSQAGLAENTGELFF.

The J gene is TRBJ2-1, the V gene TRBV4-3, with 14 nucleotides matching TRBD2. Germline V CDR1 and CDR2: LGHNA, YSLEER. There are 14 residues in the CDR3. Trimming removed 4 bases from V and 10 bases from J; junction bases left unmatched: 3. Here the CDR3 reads CASSLGLAGEEQFF. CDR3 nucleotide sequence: TGCGCCAGCAGCCTGGGACTAGCGGGAGAGGAGCAGTTCTTC.

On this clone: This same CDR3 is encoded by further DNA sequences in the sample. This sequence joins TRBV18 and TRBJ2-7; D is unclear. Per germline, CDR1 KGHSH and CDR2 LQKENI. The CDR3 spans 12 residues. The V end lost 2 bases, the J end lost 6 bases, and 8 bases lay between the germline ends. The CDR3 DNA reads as TGTGCCAGCTCACCAAACCCCCCCGAGCAGTACTTC. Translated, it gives CASSPNPPEQYF.

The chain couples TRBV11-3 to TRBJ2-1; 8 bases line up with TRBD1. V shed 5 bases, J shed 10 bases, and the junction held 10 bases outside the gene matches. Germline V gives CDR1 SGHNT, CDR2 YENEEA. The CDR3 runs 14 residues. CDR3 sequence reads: CASSQGQGGAEQFF. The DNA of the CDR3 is TGTGCCAGCAGCCAAGGACAGGGTGGAGCGGAGCAGTTCTTC.

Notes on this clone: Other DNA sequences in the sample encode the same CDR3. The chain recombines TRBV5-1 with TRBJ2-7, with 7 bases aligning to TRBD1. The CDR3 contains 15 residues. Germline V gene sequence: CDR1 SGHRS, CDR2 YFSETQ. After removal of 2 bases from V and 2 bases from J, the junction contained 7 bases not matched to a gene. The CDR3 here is CASSLGDRVAYEQYF. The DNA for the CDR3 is TGCGCCAGCAGCTTAGGAGACAGGGTGGCCTACGAGCAGTACTTC.